This note documents a single TCR beta chain sequence. Its antigen is undetermined. This record comes from a study of metastatic and nonmetastatic thyroid tumors. Study details: Comparative analysis of repertoires was undertaken across blood and tumor or nodule tissue obtained from malignant and benign thyroid patients. Study-wide results and limits: Within blood and tumor, benign nodules reportedly had significantly lower TCR beta diversity than malignant thyroid tumors did.

There are 17 residues in the CDR3. V was pared by 8 bases and J by 1 base, with 8 bases of the junction left unmatched. Germline values: CDR1 MDHEN, CDR2 SYDVKM. Original processing notes: Built for papillary thyroid cancer, a distant-metastasis classifier drew on CDR3 differences across clinicopathological groups. TCRdb called clones again from the PCR reads with MiXCR. For this entry, the V and J calls and clone size follow TCRdb and not the study's own pipeline. The table includes approximately 38,000 clones, roughly 33% detected once. Every patient underwent thyroid surgery untreated. This receptor was identified in a female donor with papillary thyroid cancer or a benign thyroid nodule (not recorded which). Some clones in this sample may be carry-over from other donors' samples. The chain couples TRBV28 to TRBJ2-6, with 10 bases lining up with TRBD1. The sequenced sample was tumor tissue. The CDR3 nucleotides are TGTGCCAGCGGCCGGGACAGGGGAAGGTCTGGGGCCAACGTCCTGACTTTC. This encodes CASGRDRGRSGANVLTF.